Below, 21 T cell receptor beta chains from the same sample are listed, as sequenced in a study of tumor and adjacent non-tumor tissue in lung cancer. Three rounds of nested PCR, following a modified ARM-PCR protocol, produced the TCRbeta library. TCRdb recomputed calls from the multiplex PCR reads with MiXCR, one row per CDR3 protein. The sample shows 60,000 to 85,000 distinct CDR3 sequences, over 65% of them seen only once. No cell sorting was done before RNA was extracted from the tissue. More than 3 cm separated this lung sample from the edge of the tumor. The sequenced sample consisted of distant non-tumor lung tissue. The receptors derive from a man between 65 and 80 years old with non-small cell lung cancer.

The chain joins TRBV2 to TRBJ1-5; a possible D gene is TRBD1 (6 bases). The germline V gene has CDR1 SNHLY and CDR2 FYNNEI. The CDR3 sequence is 14 residues long. Trimming pared 6 bases from V and 4 bases from J, leaving 13 bases between. In DNA form, the CDR3 reads TGTGCCAGCAGCTCCCAGGGGCGGAATCAGCCCCAGCATTTT. Encoded protein: CASSSQGRNQPQHF.

With respect to this clonotype: No conserved phenylalanine or tryptophan ends this CDR3, so it is likely a read error. The V gene is TRBV11-3, the J gene TRBJ2-3; possible D gene TRBD2, 5 bases. The germline V gene encodes CDR1 SGHNT and CDR2 YENEEA. The length of the CDR3 is 15 residues. Written as DNA, the CDR3 is TGTACCAGCACCCGTCGGGAAGTAATCACAGATACGCAGTATATT. Translated: CTSTRREVITDTQYI.

This clonotype has a handful of counts. The chain is built from TRBV11-2 and TRBJ1-6; D unresolved. The CDR3 has 16 residues. Trimming cost V 0 bases and J 9 bases, with 15 bases left between them. Germline V gene lookup returns CDR1 SGHAT and CDR2 FQNNGV. This chain's CDR3 is CASSLDRRVPASPLHF. The CDR3 region has the DNA TGTGCCAGCAGCTTAGATCGACGGGTCCCTGCTTCACCCCTCCACTTT.

About this clonotype: A read error may produce the germline difference seen at one junction end. The chain recombines TRBV12-3 or TRBV12-4 with TRBJ2-1; perhaps TRBD2 as D (5 bases). The length of the CDR3 is 13 residues. This chain's CDR3 is CATKRVGYNEQFF. CDR3 bases: TGTGCCACTAAGAGGGTGGGATACAATGAACAGTTCTTC.

In the case of this clonotype: A much larger clone lies one base from this, so it may be a read error. The chain links TRBV6-1 to TRBJ2-2; TRBD1 matches 8 bases. V was clipped by 8 bases and J by 10 bases; unmatched bases: 12. This CDR3 has 14 residues. Germline CDR1 is MNHNS and CDR2 is SASEGT. In nucleotides, the CDR3 is TGTGCCAGCGACAGGACAGGGAGTGGCGCGGAGCTGTTTTTT. It is translated as CASDRTGSGAELFF.

As concerns this clonotype: The junction does not match germline at one end; this may be a read error. The chain links TRBV4-1 to TRBJ1-5, with D possibly matching TRBD1 (6 bases). Per the germline V gene, CDR1 is MGHRA and CDR2 is YSYEKL. CDR3 length equals 13 residues. The CDR3, as DNA: TGTGCCAGCGGCTTAGGGGGGTCTCAGTCCCAGCATTTT. It specifies CASGLGGSQSQHF.

Points on this clonotype: The junction departs from the called germline gene at one end, perhaps through a read error. The chain has TRBV11-3 and TRBJ2-1; 7 bases map to TRBD1. In germline, CDR1 is SGHNT, CDR2 YENEEA. The CDR3 is 16 amino acids. DNA of the CDR3: TGTGCCAGCAGTAACATACTTGGGACAGAACACAATAAGCAGTTCTTC. Translating gives CASSNILGTEHNKQFF.

This clonotype has just a few counts. A much larger clone differs from this one at a single base, so this may be a read error. V usage is TRBV5-5 and J usage is TRBJ2-3; the match to TRBD1 covers 8 bases. CDR3 length: 16 amino acids. The germline CDR1 and CDR2 sequences are SGHKS and YYEKEE (reference sequence). V lost 5 bases and J lost 4; bases outside the gene matches: 12. CDR3 coding DNA: TGTGCCAGCAGTGCCGGGACAGGCATGAAGGCAGATACGCAGTATTTT. This translates into CASSAGTGMKADTQYF.

The chain links TRBV12-3 or TRBV12-4 to TRBJ2-3; no reliable D call. This CDR3 contains 17 residues. CDR3 amino acids: CAGSSSIGNIVTDTQYF. The DNA for the CDR3 is TGTGCTGGCAGTTCTAGTATAGGGAACATTGTGACAGATACGCAGTATTTT.

Notes on this clonotype: Possible read error: a much larger clone is one base away. The chain couples TRBV28 to TRBJ2-7; 7 bases agree with TRBD1. V was pared by 4 bases and J by 2 bases, with 11 bases of the junction left unmatched. CDR3 length: 16 amino acids. Germline V gene data show CDR1 as MDHEN and CDR2 as SYDVKM. In DNA form, the CDR3 reads TGTGCCAGCAGTTCATTCGTCCGGACAGGCCCCTACGAGCAGTACTTC. Its translation: CASSSFVRTGPYEQYF.

A word on this clonotype: An end of the junction differs from the germline gene, which may be a read error. The genes are TRBV6-1 and TRBJ2-2, with D tentatively TRBD1 (5 bases). The CDR3 contains 12 residues. Germline CDR1 MNHNS, CDR2 SASEGT. The CDR3 is CTSLGAPGELFF. The CDR3 DNA sequence: TGTACCAGCCTTGGGGCGCCCGGGGAGCTGTTTTTT.

The chain uses TRBV20-1 and TRBJ2-7; D tentatively fits TRBD1 or TRBD2 (5 bases each). The length of the CDR3 is 12 residues. Trimming cost V 2 bases and J 2 bases, with 7 bases left between them. The germline CDR1 and CDR2 sequences are DFQATT and SNEGSKA (reference sequence). CDR3 residues: CSARRGPYEQYF. CDR3 DNA: TGCAGTGCTAGACGGGGCCCCTACGAGCAGTACTTC.

On this clonotype itself: A read error is likely, as this CDR3 ends without the conserved phenylalanine or tryptophan. The chain carries TRBV11-2 and TRBJ1-1; no clear D gene. From germline, CDR1 is SGHAT and CDR2 FQNNGV. This CDR3 has 15 residues. This CDR3 is CASSFSNSRNTEAFL. The CDR3 nucleotides read TGTGCTAGCAGCTTCTCCAATTCAAGGAACACTGAAGCTTTCCTT.

As to this clonotype: One junction end disagrees with the germline gene, perhaps due to a read error. The chain couples TRBV7-2 to TRBJ1-2; D possibly corresponds to TRBD1 (6 bases). The V gene's germline CDR1 is SGHTA and CDR2 FQGNSA. The CDR3 has 15 amino acids. The CDR3 reads CASNLDRWTALDYAF. Written as DNA, the CDR3 is TGTGCCAGCAACTTAGATAGGTGGACAGCGCTTGACTACGCCTTC. Complete variable domain (other parts from reference TRBV7-2 and TRBJ1-2): GAGVSQSPSNKVTEKGKDVELRCDPISGHTALYWYRQSLGQGLEFLIYFQGNSAPDKSGLPSDRFSAERTGGSVSTLTIQRTQQEDSAVYLCASNLDRWTALDYAFGSGTRLTVV.

Details on this clonotype: The junction shows a germline mismatch at one end, possibly a read error. V is TRBV28 and J is TRBJ1-6; the D is unclear. CDR1 and CDR2 from the germline V gene are MDHEN and SYDVKM. The CDR3 is made up of 20 amino acids. The CDR3 DNA reads TGTGCCAGCAGTCCTACCTGTCAGTTTTATCATAACTTCGATAATTCACCCCTCCGCTTT. This translates into CASSPTCQFYHNFDNSPLRF.

Of note for this clonotype: A read error may explain this, as a much larger clone is one base away. In DNA form, the CDR3 reads TGTGCCAGCCGTGAAATGGGCGAGCAGTACTTC. Its protein product is CASREMGEQYF. The J gene is TRBJ2-7, the V gene TRBV6-1, with no clear D. Germline loops: CDR1 MNHNS, CDR2 SASEGT. This CDR3 is built from 11 residues.

Turning to this clonotype: The junction and the germline gene differ at one end; a read error may be behind it. The chain joins TRBV7-8 to TRBJ2-2; 7 positions match TRBD1. The CDR3 sequence is 15 residues long. The V gene's germline CDR1 is SGHVS and CDR2 FQNEAQ. In DNA, the CDR3 is TGTGCCAGCAGCCCCGGGACAGTGAACACCGGGGAGCTGTTGTTT. Amino acid sequence: CASSPGTVNTGELLF.

About this clonotype: A read error is possible here, since a much larger clone lies one base away. V gene TRBV5-4 combines with J gene TRBJ2-3; 8 bases are shared with TRBD2. Looked up from germline, CDR1 is SGHNT and CDR2 is YYREEE (reference sequence). The length of the CDR3 is 15 residues. Losses at the gene ends were 4 bases for V and 5 bases for J; bases not matched to a gene: 9. CDR3 residues: CASSVERTSQDTQYF. In DNA form, the CDR3 reads TGTGCCAGCAGCGTCGAACGGACTAGCCAAGATACGCAGTATTTT.

As regards this clonotype: This may be a read error: a much more frequent sequence differs by one nucleotide. The chain uses TRBV28 and TRBJ2-3, with 8 bases fitting TRBD1. The CDR3 length is 15 residues. V lost 7 bases and J lost 8; bases outside the gene matches: 14. Per germline, CDR1 MDHEN and CDR2 SYDVKM. CDR3 region: CASMARQGAHCTQYF. Here the CDR3 DNA reads TGTGCCAGCATGGCTAGGCAGGGGGCCCACTGTACGCAGTATTTT.

As regards this clonotype: A much larger clone differs from this one at a single base, so this may be a read error. This chain links TRBV12-3 or TRBV12-4 with TRBJ1-3; 10 nucleotides align to TRBD1. The CDR3 covers 17 residues. The CDR3 DNA reads as TGTACCAGCAGTCCCCGGACAGGGGGAATCTCTGGAAACACCATATATTTT. Translating gives CTSSPRTGGISGNTIYF.

This clonotype was detected once. The junction departs from germline at one end; a sequencing error may be responsible. The J gene is TRBJ1-6, the V gene TRBV5-4; no reliable D call. This CDR3 is 16 amino acids long. The germline V gene has CDR1 SGHNT and CDR2 YYREEE (reference sequence). This chain's CDR3 is CASYSFGWPPDSPIHF. The CDR3 DNA is TGTGCCAGCTACTCTTTCGGGTGGCCACCGGATTCACCCATCCACTTT.